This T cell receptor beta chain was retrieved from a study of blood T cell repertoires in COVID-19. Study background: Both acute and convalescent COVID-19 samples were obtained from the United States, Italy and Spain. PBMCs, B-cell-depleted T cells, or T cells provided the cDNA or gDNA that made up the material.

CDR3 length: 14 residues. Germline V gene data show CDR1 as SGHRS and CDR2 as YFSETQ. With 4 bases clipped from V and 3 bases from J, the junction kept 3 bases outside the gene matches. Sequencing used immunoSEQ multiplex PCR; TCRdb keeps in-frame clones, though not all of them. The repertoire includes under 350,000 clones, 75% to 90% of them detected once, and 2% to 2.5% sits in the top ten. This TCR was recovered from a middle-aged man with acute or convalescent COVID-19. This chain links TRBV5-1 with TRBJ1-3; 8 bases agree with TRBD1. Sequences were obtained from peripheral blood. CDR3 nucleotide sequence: TGCGCCAGCAGCGGGACAGGAGTTGGAAACACCATATATTTT. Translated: CASSGTGVGNTIYF. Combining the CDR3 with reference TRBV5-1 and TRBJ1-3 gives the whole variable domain KAGVTQTPRYLIKTRGQQVTLSCSPISGHRSVSWYQQTPGQGLQFLFEYFSETQRNKGNFPGRFSGRQFSNSRSEMNVSTLELGDSALYLCASSGTGVGNTIYFGEGSWLTVV.